The rows below give T cell receptor beta chains drawn from one sample of a study of Ad26.COV2.S vaccination and SARS-CoV-2 variants. The table came from immunoSEQ multiplex PCR; TCRdb's copy has only in-frame clones and leaves some out. The sample includes hundreds of thousands of clones, 89% seen only once; the top ten take around 2.5%. The sequencing used peripheral blood, collected in a trial of Ad26.COV2.S vaccine versus placebo. These receptors all come from a person aged 18-65 years who received the Ad26.COV2.S COVID-19 vaccine or a placebo. CDR3s include the opening cysteine and the closing phenylalanine or tryptophan. A D gene is named only where the DNA matches it firmly. Not every row has a clone size; where given, it reads once, few, many or a size class.

>NA|NA|TRBJ1-4|TRBV18
TGTGCCAGCTCACCCCGCGGACCTCCGTCTAATGAAAAACTGTTTTTT
CASSPRGPPSNEKLFF
>NA|NA|TRBJ2-3|TRBV7-3
TGTGCCAGCAGCCTGAGAGGCGCAGATACGCAGTATTTT
CASSLRGADTQYF
>NA|NA|TRBJ1-4|TRBV2
TGTGCCAGCAGTGCGACAGGTGGTGAAAAACTGTTTTTT
CASSATGGEKLFF
>few|NA|TRBJ2-2|TRBV19
TGTGCCAGTAGTATTCATCGCGGGGAGCTGTTTTTT
CASSIHRGELFF
>NA|NA|TRBJ2-1|TRBV20-1
TGCAGTGCTAGTATCCTGGACAGAGGCTACAATGAGCAGTTCTTC
CSASILDRGYNEQFF
>NA|NA|TRBJ2-2|TRBV6-5
TGTGCCAGCAGTTACTCTCGGGGAGTGGGGACCGGGGAGCTGTTTTTT
CASSYSRGVGTGELFF
>NA|TRBD1|TRBJ1-5|TRBV28
TGTGCCAGCACCCCCACGTGGGACAGCATCAATCAGCCCCAGCATTTT
CASTPTWDSINQPQHF
>NA|TRBD1|TRBJ1-1|TRBV19
TGTGCCAGTGGATCGACAGGGTTATACGCTGAAGCTTTCTTT
CASGSTGLYAEAFF
>NA|TRBD1|TRBJ2-3|TRBV18
TGTGCCAGCTCATTTTCGGGACAGATAATAGATACGCAGTATTTT
CASSFSGQIIDTQYF
>NA|NA|TRBJ1-3|TRBV9
TGTGCCAGCAGCCCACGGGCGTTCTCTGGAAACACCATATATTTT
CASSPRAFSGNTIYF
>NA|TRBD1|TRBJ1-2|TRBV9
TGTGCCAGCAGCGTGAGCAGGGGGGAGTATGGCTACACCTTC
CASSVSRGEYGYTF
>few|NA|TRBJ1-3|TRBV5-1
TGCGCCAGCAGCTTGGGGATGGGTGAAAACACCATATATTTT
CASSLGMGENTIYF
>NA|NA|TRBJ2-3|TRBV5-1
TGCGCCAGCAGCCCCAGACAGGGAGGGATTCCGGTGGCGCAGTATTTT
CASSPRQGGIPVAQYF
>NA|TRBD1|TRBJ1-4|TRBV30
TGTGCCTGGAGTGTGAGGGGGCGAGGTGAAAAACTGTTTTTT
CAWSVRGRGEKLFF
>NA|TRBD1|TRBJ1-2|TRBV7-6
TGTGCCAGCAGCTTTGACAGGGGCGGCTATGGCTACACCTTC
CASSFDRGGYGYTF
>NA|NA|TRBJ2-1|TRBV11-2
TGTGCCAGCAGCCTAACGACCATGGGGGCCTTAGGCTATGAGCAGTTCTTC
CASSLTTMGALGYEQFF
>NA|NA|TRBJ2-4|TRBV27
TGTGCCAGCAGTTTGGAGGGGGGCAGGGGTAGTATTCAGTACTTC
CASSLEGGRGSIQYF
>NA|NA|TRBJ2-1|TRBV11-3
TGTGCCAGCAGCCTCGACCTAGGACGGCCGCAGTTCTTC
CASSLDLGRPQFF
>NA|NA|TRBJ2-3|TRBV7-8
TGTGCCAGCAGCCTAGGACCAAACCCTACAGATACGCAGTATTTT
CASSLGPNPTDTQYF
>NA|NA|TRBJ2-1|TRBV7-6
TGTGCCAGCAGCTTAGCGCCGCAGGGCCGATTCAATGAGCAGTTCTTC
CASSLAPQGRFNEQFF
>NA|NA|TRBJ2-5|TRBV2
TGTGCCTCCTCACCTCAAGAGACCCAGTACTTC
CASSPQETQYF
>NA|NA|TRBJ2-5|TRBV4-1
TGCGCCAGCAGCCAAGTCGTCATCTCTACTAAGGAGACCCAGTACTTC
CASSQVVISTKETQYF
>NA|NA|TRBJ1-3|TRBV6-2/TRBV6-3
TGTGCCAGCAGTCTCCAGCCGGGAAGCTCTGGAAACACCATATATTTT
CASSLQPGSSGNTIYF
>NA|TRBD1|TRBJ1-2|TRBV27
TGTGCCAGCAGTTTATCCCCCTCGACAGGGAGGGGGTATGGCTACACCTTC
CASSLSPSTGRGYGYTF
>NA|TRBD2|TRBJ2-1|TRBV11-2
TGTGCCAGCAGCTTCGCGGGAGATCCGAATGAGCAGTTCTTC
CASSFAGDPNEQFF
>NA|NA|TRBJ1-1|TRBV5-1
TGCGCCAGCAGCTTGGGGGATAAAGCTTTCTTT
CASSLGDKAFF
>NA|NA|TRBJ2-1|TRBV10-3
TGTGCCATCAGTGCGGGACAATTCGACAATGAGCAGTTCTTC
CAISAGQFDNEQFF
>NA|TRBD1|TRBJ1-1|TRBV5-1
TGCGCCAGCAGTCCGGGACAGGGGGCGGACACTGAAGCTTTCTTT
CASSPGQGADTEAFF
>few|NA|TRBJ2-1|TRBV5-4
TGTGCCAGCAGCTATTACAATGAGCAGTTCTTC
CASSYYNEQFF
>once|NA|TRBJ1-2|TRBV27
TGTGCCAGCAGTCCATGGACAGATATGGAGGGCTACACCTTC
CASSPWTDMEGYTF
>NA|NA|TRBJ1-2|TRBV4-3
TGCGCCAGCAGCCAAGAGCATCACAGATTATATGGCTACACCTTC
CASSQEHHRLYGYTF
>once|TRBD1|TRBJ2-7|TRBV30
TGTGCCTGGACCCGGGACAGTTCCCCCTACGAGCAGTACTTC
CAWTRDSSPYEQYF
>NA|NA|TRBJ1-4|TRBV4-3
TGCGCCAGCAGCCAAGATGCCCGGGGAAATGAAAAACTGTTTTTT
CASSQDARGNEKLFF
>NA|NA|TRBJ1-3|TRBV11-3
TGTGCCAGCAGCTTAGGGACGACAGTCCGCTCTGGAAACACCATATATTTT
CASSLGTTVRSGNTIYF
>NA|TRBD1|TRBJ2-7|TRBV19
TGTGCCAGTAGTCGACAGGGGAATTACGAGCAGTACTTC
CASSRQGNYEQYF
>NA|TRBD1|TRBJ1-2|TRBV2
TGTGCCAGCACCTGGACAGGGAGTCTCTATGGCTACACCTTC
CASTWTGSLYGYTF
>NA|NA|TRBJ2-7|TRBV5-6
TGTGCCAGCAGCTTGCACCGTAGCCACGAGCAGTACTTC
CASSLHRSHEQYF
>NA|TRBD2|TRBJ2-5|TRBV6-2/TRBV6-3
TGTGCCAGCAGTGGAGGACTAGCGGGGTGGGAGACCCAGTACTTC
CASSGGLAGWETQYF
>NA|NA|TRBJ1-1|TRBV5-1
TGCGCCAGCAGCCCTAGAGGGAACACTGAAGCTTTCTTT
CASSPRGNTEAFF
>NA|NA|TRBJ1-1|TRBV3-1/TRBV3-2
TGTGCCAGCAGCGCAGGGTGGACTGAAGCTTTCTTT
CASSAGWTEAFF
>NA|TRBD1|TRBJ1-2|TRBV2
TGTGCCAGCAGACTATGGGACAGGGCTAACTATGGCTACACCTTC
CASRLWDRANYGYTF
>NA|NA|TRBJ2-5|TRBV2
TGTGCCAGCAATAAGGGGCCCGAAGAGACCCAGTACTTC
CASNKGPEETQYF
>NA|NA|TRBJ1-1|TRBV3-1/TRBV3-2
TGTGCCAGCAGCCAAAGGGCCATGAACACTGAAGCTTTCTTT
CASSQRAMNTEAFF
>NA|TRBD1|TRBJ2-4|TRBV12-3/TRBV12-4
TGTGCCAGCAGTGATCGGACAGGGAACATTCAGTACTTC
CASSDRTGNIQYF
>NA|NA|TRBJ2-1|TRBV28
TGTGCCAGCAGTTTATGGCTCTCAGGGGTTAGGGAGCAGTTCTTC
CASSLWLSGVREQFF
>NA|TRBD1|TRBJ1-2|TRBV4-3
TGCGCCAGCAGCCTCAACCCAGGGGACAGGGGCTATGGCTACACCTTC
CASSLNPGDRGYGYTF
>NA|NA|TRBJ2-1|TRBV7-9
TGTGCCAGCAGCTTAGATGTCCAAGAGGGGTTCTTC
CASSLDVQEGFF
>NA|NA|TRBJ1-1|TRBV4-3
TGCGCCAGCAGCCAAGATCCCCAGGGACCGCTGAACACTGAAGCTTTCTTT
CASSQDPQGPLNTEAFF
>NA|NA|TRBJ2-5|TRBV29-1
TGCAGCGTTGGTACAGGGTCCCCGTACGACACCCAGTACTTC
CSVGTGSPYDTQYF
>NA|TRBD1|TRBJ1-3|TRBV18
TGTGCCAGCTCACCACTGGGACAGGGGGACACTGGAAACACCATATATTTT
CASSPLGQGDTGNTIYF
>NA|NA|TRBJ2-5|TRBV7-7
TGTGCCAGCAGCTACCGGGTCGGTCATCCGCAAGAGACCCAGTACTTC
CASSYRVGHPQETQYF
>NA|NA|TRBJ1-5|TRBV7-8
TGTGCCAGCAGCTTAGCGAAGGGCGTGGGGCTGCATTTT
CASSLAKGVGLHF
>NA|NA|TRBJ2-3|TRBV27
TGTGCCAGCAGCTACCTAGGTAGCTCAGATACGCAGTATTTT
CASSYLGSSDTQYF
>NA|NA|TRBJ2-3|TRBV24-1
TGTGCCACCAGTGATTTCGCCTCCACAGATACGCAGTATTTT
CATSDFASTDTQYF